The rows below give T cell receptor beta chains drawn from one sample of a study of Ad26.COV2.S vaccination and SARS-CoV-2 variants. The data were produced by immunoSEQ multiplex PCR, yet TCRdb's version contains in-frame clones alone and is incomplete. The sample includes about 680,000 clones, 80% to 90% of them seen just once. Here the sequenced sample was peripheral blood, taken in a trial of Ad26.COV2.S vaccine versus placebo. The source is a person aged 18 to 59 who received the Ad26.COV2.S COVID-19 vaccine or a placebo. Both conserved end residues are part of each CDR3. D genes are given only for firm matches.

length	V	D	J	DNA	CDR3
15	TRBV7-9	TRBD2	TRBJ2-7	TGTGCCAGCAGCCCCACGGGACTAGCGGACTACGAGCAGTACTTC	CASSPTGLADYEQYF
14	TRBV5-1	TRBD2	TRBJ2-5	TGCGCCAGCAGCACCAGGGCGGGAGGCGAGACCCAGTACTTC	CASSTRAGGETQYF
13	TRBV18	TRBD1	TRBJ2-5	TGTGCCAGCACCTGGGACAGGCAAGAGACCCAGTACTTC	CASTWDRQETQYF
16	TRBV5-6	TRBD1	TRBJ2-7	TGTGCCAGCAGCTTGGTACTGCGACAGGGGCCCTACGAGCAGTACTTC	CASSLVLRQGPYEQYF
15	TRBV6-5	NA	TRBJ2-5	TGTGCCAGCAGTTACGCGGTGGCGGGGATACAGACCCAGTACTTC	CASSYAVAGIQTQYF
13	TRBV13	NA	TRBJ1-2	TGTGCCAGCAGCTTAGTATTGGGGGATGGCTACACCTTC	CASSLVLGDGYTF
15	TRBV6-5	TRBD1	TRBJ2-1	TGTGCCAGCAGTTACTCGACAGGGCGGTACAATGAGCAGTTCTTC	CASSYSTGRYNEQFF
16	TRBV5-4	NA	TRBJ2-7	TGTGCCAGCAGCGCAGGCGGGACCGCAAGTCTCTACGAGCAGTACTTC	CASSAGGTASLYEQYF
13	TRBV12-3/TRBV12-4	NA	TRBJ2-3	TGTGCCAGCAGCCTAGGAGGCGCAGATACGCAGTATTTT	CASSLGGADTQYF
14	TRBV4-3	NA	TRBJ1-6	TGCGCCAGCAGCCAAACAGGGTCGAATTCACCCCTCCACTTT	CASSQTGSNSPLHF
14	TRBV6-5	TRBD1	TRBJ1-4	TGTGCCAGCAGCCAGACAGGGGGAATTGAAAAACTGTTTTTT	CASSQTGGIEKLFF
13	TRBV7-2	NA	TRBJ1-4	TGTGCCAGCAGCTTAGGGAAGAATGAAAAACTGTTTTTT	CASSLGKNEKLFF
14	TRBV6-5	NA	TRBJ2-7	TGTGCCAGCAGTTACCGAGGGGTGGCAGGCGAGCAGTACTTC	CASSYRGVAGEQYF
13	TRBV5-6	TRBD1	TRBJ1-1	TGTGCCAGCAGCTGGGACAGGAACACTGAAGCTTTCTTT	CASSWDRNTEAFF
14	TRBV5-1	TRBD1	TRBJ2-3	TGCGCCAGCAGCTTGACAGGGGCCGAGGTATCGCAGTATTTT	CASSLTGAEVSQYF
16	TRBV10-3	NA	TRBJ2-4	TGTGCCATCAGTGAGTCGGGGGGCCTAGCCAAAAACATTCAGTACTTC	CAISESGGLAKNIQYF
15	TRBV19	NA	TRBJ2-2	TGTGCCAGTAGTTCTCCCGGGACATTCACCGGGGAGCTGTTTTTT	CASSSPGTFTGELFF
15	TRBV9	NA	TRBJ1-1	TGTGCCAGCAGCGTAGAAGGGACCTTTGACACTGAAGCTTTCTTT	CASSVEGTFDTEAFF